The T cell receptor beta chain under discussion was sequenced for a study of vaccination and CD4 T cells after COVID-19. Study as a whole: Six men and four women formed the convalescents, two being Hispanic.

At the Johns Hopkins FTIC core, DNA taken from cultured CD4+ T cells was sequenced by way of the Oncomine TCR Beta short-read assay. TCRdb processed the PCR reads anew with MiXCR; each CDR3 protein has one entry. The data contain thousands of distinct CDR3 sequences, roughly 30% of them seen just once; the ten biggest clones take up around two fifths. This clonotype has just a few counts. No antigen is known for it. Germline V gives CDR1 SGHNT, CDR2 YYREEE (reference sequence). The V gene lost 4 bases and the J gene lost 4 bases, with 12 bases spanning the gap. This CDR3 has 15 residues. The treatment was: roughly 10-day PBMC culture with coronavirus spike peptide pools or control peptides (ViraFEST assay). Before the COVID-19 pandemic (2011-2018), CD4+ T cells were obtained from the unexposed donor.

The sequence was obtained from a human donor in good health. V gene TRBV5-4 combines with J gene TRBJ1-6, with TRBD1 as a possible D gene (6 bases). Material for sequencing was CD4+ T cells from blood, cultured in vitro. In DNA form, the CDR3 reads TGTGCCAGCAGCCTTGAGGGGGGGTATAATTCACCCCTCCACTTT. Its protein product is CASSLEGGYNSPLHF.